This T cell receptor (beta chain) was profiled in a study of immune evolution from preneoplasia to lung adenocarcinoma. Germline lookup yields CDR1 SQVTM and CDR2 ANQGSEA. The CDR3 extends over 11 amino acids. With 4 bases removed from V and 7 bases from J, the gap between germline ends came to 11 bases. TCRdb keeps only in-frame clones here, not all; method: immunoSEQ multiplex PCR. The sample shows several thousand clones, roughly 80% of them seen only once. The sample taken for sequencing was FFPE invasive lung adenocarcinoma tissue. The chain carries TRBV29-1 and TRBJ2-7; D unresolved. The clonotype was recovered from a person in their sixties or seventies with lung adenocarcinoma. CDR3: CSVVGFSEQYF. DNA of the CDR3: TGCAGCGTTGTGGGCTTTAGTGAGCAGTACTTC.